These 28 T cell receptor beta chains share one sample of origin, sequenced in a study of radiotherapy plus CTLA-4 blockade in lung cancer. Data came from immunoSEQ multiplex PCR; TCRdb stores just in-frame clones and leaves some out. The sample consists of roughly 53,000 clones, around four fifths of them appearing once. Source: peripheral blood, taken from a patient treated with radiotherapy plus ipilimumab. All receptors come from a human donor with non-small cell lung cancer whose response to radiotherapy plus ipilimumab could not be evaluated.

The chain is built from TRBV7-9 and TRBJ1-2, with TRBD1 as a possible D gene (5 bases). In germline, CDR1 is SEHNR, CDR2 FQNEAQ (reference sequence). The CDR3 runs 13 residues. Trimming left V 5 bases short and J 7 bases short, with 14 bases between. CDR3 coding DNA: TGTGCCAGCAGCCGCAGCGGGCAGGGTGGCTACACCTTC. Its protein is CASSRSGQGGYTF.

As DNA, the CDR3 is TGTGCCAGCAGCGTCACAGGGAACACCGGGGAGCTGTTTTTT. It translates to CASSVTGNTGELFF. The genes are TRBV6-5 and TRBJ2-2, with D possibly being TRBD1 (5 bases). V was trimmed by 6 bases and J by 1 base, leaving 9 bases between them. The CDR3 sequence is 14 residues long. Germline V gene data show CDR1 as MNHEY and CDR2 as SVGAGI.

This chain uses TRBV28 with TRBJ2-2, with D unclear. The germline CDR1 and CDR2 sequences are MDHEN and SYDVKM. CDR3 size: 11 residues. V was trimmed by 6 bases and J by 5 bases, leaving 4 bases between them. DNA for the CDR3: TGTGCCAGCAGCCAAACCGGGGAGCTGTTTTTT. It is translated as CASSQTGELFF.

The genes are TRBV27 and TRBJ1-2; D is ambiguous. The CDR3 runs 13 residues. Between the trimmed V and J ends, which lost 6 bases and 6 bases, there was a span of 14 bases. Germline CDR1 and CDR2: MNHEY and SMNVEV (reference sequence). The CDR3 sequence is CASSLNPNNGYTF. CDR3 nucleotides: TGTGCCAGCAGCTTAAACCCGAACAATGGCTACACCTTC.

The genes are TRBV9 and TRBJ1-1; D uncertain. CDR3 size: 16 residues. Trimming left V 0 bases short and J 4 bases short, with 16 bases between. Per the germline V gene, CDR1 is SGDLS and CDR2 is YYNGEE. For the CDR3, the DNA is TGTGCCAGCAGCGTAGAAACGGGTTCGTTGAGCACTGAAGCTTTCTTT. Translation: CASSVETGSLSTEAFF.

The chain carries TRBV28 and TRBJ1-3; 8 bases align to TRBD1. The CDR3 has 18 amino acids. After removal of 6 bases from V and 1 base from J, the junction contained 14 bases not matched to a gene. Germline V CDR1 and CDR2: MDHEN, SYDVKM. CDR3 in DNA: TGTGCCAGCAGCGTTCAGGGGGCGAGTAGTGTATCTGGAAACACCATATATTTT. Its protein is CASSVQGASSVSGNTIYF.

The DNA for the CDR3 is TGTGCCAGCAGCCTTATGGGGCGAGAGACCCAGTACTTC. Translating it yields CASSLMGRETQYF. The rearrangement uses TRBV25-1 and TRBJ2-5, with a possible D match to TRBD1 (5 bases). The CDR3 is made up of 13 amino acids. Trimming cost V 6 bases and J 4 bases, with 12 bases left between them. The germline V gene has CDR1 MGHDK and CDR2 SYGVNS.

J is TRBJ2-1 and V is TRBV11-2, with a weak D call TRBD2 (6 bases). The CDR3 sequence is 17 residues long. Per the germline V gene, CDR1 is SGHAT and CDR2 is FQNNGV. Trimming shortened V by 1 base and J by 2 bases, and 15 bases separated the two germline ends. In DNA, the CDR3 is TGTGCCAGCAGCTTAGGGGGTCTAGCGCCAACCTACAATGAGCAGTTCTTC. Protein sequence: CASSLGGLAPTYNEQFF.

The chain has TRBV2 and TRBJ1-5; tentative D call: TRBD1 (6 bases). Germline V lookup: CDR1 SNHLY, CDR2 FYNNEI. V was trimmed by 6 bases and J by 2 bases, leaving 14 bases between them. The CDR3 has 15 amino acids. CDR3 protein: CASRPQGLGNQPQHF. CDR3 in DNA: TGTGCCAGCAGACCACAGGGTTTGGGCAATCAGCCCCAGCATTTT.

The table lists this clone with a few counts. The chain couples TRBV6-6 to TRBJ1-4, with D uncertain. Trimming left V 0 bases short and J 7 bases short, with 3 bases between. The CDR3 sequence is 12 residues long. Germline V lookup: CDR1 MNHNY, CDR2 SVGAGI (reference sequence). The DNA for the CDR3 is TGTGCCAGCAGTTACTCGAGTGAAAAACTGTTTTTT. Its translation: CASSYSSEKLFF.

The gene calls are TRBV4-2 and TRBJ2-7; no definite D call. The V end lost 0 bases, the J end lost 7 bases, and 13 bases lay between the germline ends. The CDR3 sequence is 14 residues long. Germline values: CDR1 LGHNA, CDR2 YNFKEQ. CDR3 sequence: CASSQDATGREQYF. The CDR3 nucleotides are TGTGCCAGCAGCCAAGATGCGACGGGTAGGGAGCAGTACTTC.

This chain connects TRBV5-1 to TRBJ1-1, with D unresolved. This CDR3 is 14 amino acids long. Germline V lookup: CDR1 SGHRS, CDR2 YFSETQ. V was shortened by 1 base and J by 1 base, with 8 bases between the two germline ends. DNA for the CDR3: TGCGCCAGCAGCTTGAATGCCGGGAACACTGAAGCTTTCTTT. Amino acids: CASSLNAGNTEAFF.

This clone was found once. This chain joins TRBV11-2 and TRBJ2-1; D is uncertain. This CDR3 has 10 amino acids. V was cut by 7 bases and J by 7 bases, with 5 bases left in between. Germline CDR1 and CDR2: SGHAT and FQNNGV. CDR3 in amino acids: CASNLNEQFF. The CDR3 coding sequence is TGTGCCAGCAACCTAAATGAGCAGTTCTTC. The variable domain in full, completed from reference TRBV11-2 and TRBJ2-1, reads EAGVAQSPRYKIIEKRQSVAFWCNPISGHATLYWYQQILGQGPKLLIQFQNNGVVDDSQLPKDRFSAERLKGVDSTLKIQPAKLEDSAVYLCASNLNEQFFGPGTRLTVL.

CDR3 nucleotide sequence: TGTGCCAGCAGCGCGGCCCCGTCCGGGGCAGATACGCAGTATTTT. It specifies CASSAAPSGADTQYF. This chain connects TRBV7-9 to TRBJ2-3, with D perhaps TRBD2 (5 bases). This CDR3 is built from 15 residues. V was trimmed by 5 bases and J by 4 bases, leaving 16 bases between them. Germline V gene sequence: CDR1 SEHNR, CDR2 FQNEAQ (reference sequence).

The V gene is TRBV4-2, the J gene TRBJ2-4; 10 bases fit TRBD2. Germline assignment: CDR1 LGHNA and CDR2 YNFKEQ. J was trimmed by 3 bases and V by 0 bases; bases with no gene match: 11. The CDR3 extends over 19 amino acids. CDR3 sequence (DNA): TGTGCCAGCAGCCAAGATCTGGCTAGCGGGGGTAACGTCAAAAACATTCAGTACTTC. Residues: CASSQDLASGGNVKNIQYF.

The DNA of the CDR3 is TGTGCCAGCAGCTTGCGACAGGGGAACACTGAAGCTTTCTTT. As protein: CASSLRQGNTEAFF. The V call is TRBV11-3, the J call TRBJ1-1; TRBD1 agrees at 7 bases. The CDR3 covers 14 residues. CDR1 is SGHNT, CDR2 YENEEA, per germline. The V gene end was trimmed by 3 bases and the J gene end by 1 base; junction bases not matched to a gene: 2.

The chain is built from TRBV19 and TRBJ2-3, with 14 bases that match TRBD2. Trimming cost V 7 bases and J 5 bases; bases outside gene matches: 8. Germline-derived CDR1 and CDR2 are LNHDA and SQIVND (reference sequence). The CDR3 runs 16 residues. Here the CDR3 DNA reads TGTGCCAGTACCGTGACTAGCGGGAGGGCCTTAGATACGCAGTATTTT. Its translation is CASTVTSGRALDTQYF.

This chain links TRBV6-5 with TRBJ2-7; 13 bases line up with TRBD2. This CDR3 spans 15 amino acids. Germline V gene data show CDR1 as MNHEY and CDR2 as SVGAGI. The CDR3 DNA is TGTGCTTCGGGCCGGACTAGCGGGAGTACCTACGAGCAGTACTTC. This gives the protein CASGRTSGSTYEQYF.

This clone appeared a few times. V and J are TRBV28 and TRBJ2-2; TRBD2 might be the D (6 bases). V was pared by 6 bases and J by 6 bases, with 11 bases between. CDR1 is MDHEN, CDR2 SYDVKM, per germline. The CDR3 is 13 amino acids. DNA for the CDR3: TGTGCCAGCAGCCGGGGGATAGCCGGGGAGCTGTTTTTT. Residues: CASSRGIAGELFF.

V gene TRBV5-4 combines with J gene TRBJ2-2, with D perhaps TRBD1 (6 bases). The CDR3 is 13 residues long. V gave up 5 bases and J gave up 3 bases, with 8 bases separating them. Per germline, CDR1 SGHNT and CDR2 YYREEE (reference sequence). The CDR3 loop is CASRQGYTGELFF. CDR3 sequence (DNA): TGTGCCAGCAGACAGGGCTACACCGGGGAGCTGTTTTTT.

The chain uses TRBV2 and TRBJ2-1; 7 nucleotides align to TRBD2. Germline lookup yields CDR1 SNHLY and CDR2 FYNNEI. The CDR3 is 14 residues long. J was trimmed by 8 bases and V by 3 bases; bases with no gene match: 7. The chain's CDR3 is CASSDGRGSDEQFF. CDR3 bases: TGTGCCAGCAGTGATGGACGCGGGAGCGATGAGCAGTTCTTC.

The chain uses TRBV6-6 and TRBJ2-5; possible D gene TRBD1, 6 bases. The better agreement between TRBJ2-7 and the DNA end casts doubt on the J call. This CDR3 is built from 13 residues. The V gene's germline CDR1 is MNHNY and CDR2 SVGAGI (reference sequence). The DNA of the CDR3 is TGTGCCAGCAGTTACCCGGACAGCCCCGAGCAGTACTTC. Its protein is CASSYPDSPEQYF.

V is TRBV7-6 and J is TRBJ2-5; 7 nucleotides match TRBD2. Losses at the gene ends were 1 base for V and 7 bases for J; bases not matched to a gene: 12. The CDR3 is made up of 16 amino acids. Germline lookup yields CDR1 SGHVS and CDR2 FNYEAQ. The CDR3 nucleotides read TGTGCCAGCAGCTTAGTAGGAGCGGGACGGGAGGCGACCCAGTACTTC. Translating it yields CASSLVGAGREATQYF.

The J gene is TRBJ1-1, the V gene TRBV21-1; the table's D call of TRBD1 was not tested on the DNA. TRBV21-1 is annotated as a pseudogene. The CDR3 spans 19 residues. The CDR3 DNA is TGTGCCAGCAGCAAAGAGGGGCAGAGTGCCGAAAGTAAGAACACTGAAGCTTTCTTT. Translating gives CASSKEGQSAESKNTEAFF.

The chain couples TRBV28 to TRBJ2-7; TRBD1 matches at 9 bases. The CDR3 runs 14 residues. Per the germline V gene, CDR1 is MDHEN and CDR2 is SYDVKM. V shed 3 bases and J 2 bases; nucleotides not matched to a gene: 2. CDR3 nucleotides: TGTGCCAGCAGTTTTGGGACAGGGCCCTACGAGCAGTACTTC. The encoded protein is CASSFGTGPYEQYF.

This clone was seen once. The V gene is TRBV5-5, the J gene TRBJ1-2; D remains ambiguous. V was shortened by 4 bases and J by 6 bases, with 16 bases between the two germline ends. The CDR3 covers 14 residues. Germline V gene lookup returns CDR1 SGHKS and CDR2 YYEKEE (reference sequence). CDR3 sequence: CASSTGLPTHGYTF. The CDR3 DNA follows: TGTGCCAGCAGCACCGGACTGCCGACTCATGGCTACACCTTC.

The CDR3 here is CASSLSSWDSYGYTF. Written as DNA, the CDR3 is TGTGCCAGCAGTCTGTCATCGTGGGACAGCTATGGCTACACCTTC. The rearrangement uses TRBV28 and TRBJ1-2, with 7 nucleotides matching TRBD1. The length of the CDR3 is 15 residues. V shed 5 bases and J 4 bases; nucleotides not matched to a gene: 10. The V gene's germline CDR1 is MDHEN and CDR2 SYDVKM.

The chain employs TRBV27 and TRBJ1-2; 7 bases fit TRBD1. V dropped 5 bases and J dropped 8; count of bases not matched to a gene: 8. Germline V CDR1 and CDR2: MNHEY, SMNVEV (reference sequence). The CDR3 has 13 amino acids. CDR3 in DNA: TGTGCCAGCAGTCCCCCAGGGGGTCGCGGCTACACCTTC. Protein sequence: CASSPPGGRGYTF.